This T cell receptor beta chain was captured in a study of cytomegalovirus exposure and HLA in healthy donors. Study as a whole: For the approximately 360 genotyped donors, roughly 80% fell within the Caucasian-associated ancestry cluster. Study-level findings and limits: Segments of the TCR beta V type were, in most cases, productive about 90% or about 30% of the time in an earlier analysis. TCR beta sequences numbering around 15,000 were associated with HLA alleles at 0.05 false discovery rate in a later analysis.

Germline values: CDR1 MNHEY, CDR2 SVGAGI. The CDR3 totals 13 residues. Trimming left V 6 bases short and J 5 bases short, with 14 bases between. The primer mix had 60 Vbeta and 13 Jbeta primers. Produced via immunoSEQ multiplex PCR; TCRdb's table is partial and in-frame only. The sample lists under 200,000 clones, 87% occurring once. This clone turned up a few times. As yet, its antigen is unknown. The rearrangement links TRBV6-5 to TRBJ2-7; D perhaps matches TRBD1 (5 bases). This clonotype was sampled from a boy younger than 10 in good health and CMV-seronegative. Sequenced input: PBMCs. In nucleotides, the CDR3 is TGTGCCAGCAGAGATACAGGTTCCCACGAGCAGTACTTC. Translated: CASRDTGSHEQYF.